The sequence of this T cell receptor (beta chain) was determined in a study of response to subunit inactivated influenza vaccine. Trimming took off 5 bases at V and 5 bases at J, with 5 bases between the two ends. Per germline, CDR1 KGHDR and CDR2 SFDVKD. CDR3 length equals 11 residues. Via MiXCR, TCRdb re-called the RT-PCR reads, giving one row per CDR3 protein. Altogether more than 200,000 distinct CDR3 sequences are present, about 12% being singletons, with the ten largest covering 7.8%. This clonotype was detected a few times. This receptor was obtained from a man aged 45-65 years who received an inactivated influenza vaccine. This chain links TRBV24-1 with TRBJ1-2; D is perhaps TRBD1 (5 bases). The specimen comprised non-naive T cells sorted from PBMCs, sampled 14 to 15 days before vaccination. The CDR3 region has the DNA TGTGCCACCAGTGGGGGGTATGGCTACACCTTC. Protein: CATSGGYGYTF.